This T cell receptor (beta chain) appears in the sequencing data of a study of metastatic and nonmetastatic thyroid tumors. V lost 5 bases and J lost 5, with 12 bases in between. Germline assignment: CDR1 MDHEN and CDR2 SYDVKM. The CDR3 length is 13 residues. All patients were treatment-naive before thyroid surgery. This clone was seen ten or more times. MiXCR was used by TCRdb to re-call the PCR reads. The sample gives about 33,000 clones, over 15% of which show up once; about 5% is in the top ten. Specimen: blood. The chain links TRBV28 to TRBJ1-1; maybe TRBD1 (5 bases). The receptor comes from a female donor with papillary thyroid cancer or a benign thyroid nodule (not recorded which). Some clones in this sample may be carry-over from other donors' samples. CDR3 amino acids: CASSEGWQTEAFF. The DNA of the CDR3 is TGTGCCAGCAGTGAGGGGTGGCAGACTGAAGCTTTCTTT. Filled out from reference TRBV28 and TRBJ1-1, the complete variable domain reads DVKVTQSSRYLVKRTGEKVFLECVQDMDHENMFWYRQDPGLGLRLIYFSYDVKMKEKGDIPEGYSVSREKKERFSLILESASTNQTSMYLCASSEGWQTEAFFGQGTRLTVV.